Sequencing of this T cell receptor beta chain was carried out in a study of immune evolution from preneoplasia to lung adenocarcinoma. Sequencing was performed with immunoSEQ multiplex PCR; in TCRdb, only in-frame clones are kept and a portion is missing. The sample contains 8,500 to 13,000 clones, around four fifths of which appear only once. The receptor comes from a person between 65 and 79 years old with lung adenocarcinoma. Sequencing input: FFPE minimally invasive lung adenocarcinoma tissue.

As DNA, the CDR3 is TGTGCCTGGAGTGTTAGCGGGGGGGGGAGCTCCTACGAGCAGTACTTC. Residues: CAWSVSGGGSSYEQYF. V and J are TRBV30 and TRBJ2-7; 11 nucleotides match TRBD2. CDR3 size: 16 residues. Trimming removed 0 bases from V and 0 bases from J; junction bases left unmatched: 4. Germline V gene data show CDR1 as GTSNPN and CDR2 as SVGIG (reference sequence).